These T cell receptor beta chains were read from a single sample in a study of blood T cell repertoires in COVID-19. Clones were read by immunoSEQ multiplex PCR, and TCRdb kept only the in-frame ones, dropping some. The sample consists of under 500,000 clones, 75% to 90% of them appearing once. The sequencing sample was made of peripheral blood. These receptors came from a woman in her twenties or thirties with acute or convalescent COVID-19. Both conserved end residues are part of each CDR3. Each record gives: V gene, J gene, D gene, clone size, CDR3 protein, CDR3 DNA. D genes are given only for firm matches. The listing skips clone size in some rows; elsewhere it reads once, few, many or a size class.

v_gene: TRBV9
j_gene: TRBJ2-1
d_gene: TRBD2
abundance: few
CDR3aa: CASSTSGTTTYNEQFF
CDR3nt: TGTGCCAGCAGCACCAGCGGGACTACGACGTACAATGAGCAGTTCTTC

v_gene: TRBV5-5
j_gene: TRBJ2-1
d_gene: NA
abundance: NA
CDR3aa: CASSLAQPAYNEQFF
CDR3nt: TGTGCCAGCAGCTTGGCCCAACCGGCCTACAATGAGCAGTTCTTC

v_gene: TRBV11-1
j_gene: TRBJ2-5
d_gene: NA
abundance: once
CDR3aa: CASSFPGTLETQYF
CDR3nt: TGTGCCAGCAGCTTCCCAGGGACTCTAGAGACCCAGTACTTC

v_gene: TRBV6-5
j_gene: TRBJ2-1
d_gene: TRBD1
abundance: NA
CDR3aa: CASSYRQGTNEQFF
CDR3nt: TGTGCCAGCAGTTATCGACAGGGCACGAATGAGCAGTTCTTC

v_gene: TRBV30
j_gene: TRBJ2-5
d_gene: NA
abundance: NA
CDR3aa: CAWSVDQAGNQYF
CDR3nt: TGTGCCTGGAGTGTAGACCAGGCAGGGAACCAGTACTTC

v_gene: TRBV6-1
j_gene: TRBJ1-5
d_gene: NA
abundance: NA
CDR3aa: CASSDRGRNQPQHF
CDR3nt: TGTGCCAGCAGTGACCGGGGTCGGAATCAGCCCCAGCATTTT

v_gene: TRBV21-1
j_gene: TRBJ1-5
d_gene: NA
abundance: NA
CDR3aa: CATQTPSGNQPQHF
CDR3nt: TGTGCCACCCAGACTCCATCAGGCAATCAGCCCCAGCATTTT

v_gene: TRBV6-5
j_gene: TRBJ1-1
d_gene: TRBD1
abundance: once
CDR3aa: CASSYPRTGGNTEAFF
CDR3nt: TGTGCCAGCAGTTACCCCAGGACAGGGGGGAACACTGAAGCTTTCTTT

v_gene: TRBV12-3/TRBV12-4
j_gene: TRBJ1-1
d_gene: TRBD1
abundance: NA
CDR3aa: CASSTGVGTEAFF
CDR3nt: TGTGCCAGCAGTACAGGGGTAGGGACTGAAGCTTTCTTT

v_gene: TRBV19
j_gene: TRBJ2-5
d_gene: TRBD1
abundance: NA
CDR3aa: CASRETGGYQETQYF
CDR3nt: TGTGCCAGTAGAGAGACAGGGGGGTACCAAGAGACCCAGTACTTC

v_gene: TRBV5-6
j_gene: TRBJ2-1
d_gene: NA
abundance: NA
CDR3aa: CASSLAGVGGIHNEQFF
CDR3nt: TGTGCCAGCAGCTTGGCCGGTGTAGGGGGAATCCACAATGAGCAGTTCTTC

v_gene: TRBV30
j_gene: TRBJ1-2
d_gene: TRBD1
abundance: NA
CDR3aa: CAWSGGQNYGYTF
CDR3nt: TGTGCCTGGAGTGGGGGACAGAACTATGGCTACACCTTC

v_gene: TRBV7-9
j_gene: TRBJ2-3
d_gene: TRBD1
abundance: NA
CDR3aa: CASSLGGTAGTDTQYF
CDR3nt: TGTGCCAGCAGCTTAGGGGGGACAGCCGGCACAGATACGCAGTATTTT

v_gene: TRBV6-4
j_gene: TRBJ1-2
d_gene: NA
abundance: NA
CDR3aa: CASTTPGPIDGYTF
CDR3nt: TGTGCCAGCACCACCCCGGGTCCCATAGATGGCTACACCTTC

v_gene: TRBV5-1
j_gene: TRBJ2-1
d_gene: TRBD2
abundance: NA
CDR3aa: CASSLQPTSGGVGNEQFF
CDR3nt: TGCGCCAGCAGCTTGCAACCGACTAGCGGGGGGGTCGGGAATGAGCAGTTCTTC

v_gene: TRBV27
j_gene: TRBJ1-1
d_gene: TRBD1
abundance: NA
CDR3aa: CASSINRGLTEAFF
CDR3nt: TGTGCCAGCAGTATTAACAGGGGGCTCACTGAAGCTTTCTTT

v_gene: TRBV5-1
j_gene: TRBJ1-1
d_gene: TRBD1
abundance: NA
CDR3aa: CASRGGQGEAFF
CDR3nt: TGCGCCAGCAGGGGGGGACAGGGAGAAGCTTTCTTT

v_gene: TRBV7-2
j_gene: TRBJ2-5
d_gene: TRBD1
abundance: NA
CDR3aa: CASSATDRGPGETQYF
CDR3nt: TGTGCCAGCAGCGCCACGGACAGGGGGCCGGGGGAGACCCAGTACTTC

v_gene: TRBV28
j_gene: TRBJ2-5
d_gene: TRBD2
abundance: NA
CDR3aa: CASSKLAGQETQYF
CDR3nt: TGTGCCAGCAGTAAACTAGCGGGGCAAGAGACCCAGTACTTC

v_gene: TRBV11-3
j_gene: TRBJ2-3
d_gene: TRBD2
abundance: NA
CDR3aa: CASSLGGGLAGQNPQYF
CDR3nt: TGTGCCAGCAGCTTAGGCGGGGGACTAGCGGGACAAAACCCGCAGTATTTT

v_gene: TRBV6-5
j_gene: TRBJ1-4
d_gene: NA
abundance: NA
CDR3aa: CASSQTGFNEKLFF
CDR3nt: TGTGCCAGCAGTCAGACAGGCTTTAATGAAAAACTGTTTTTT

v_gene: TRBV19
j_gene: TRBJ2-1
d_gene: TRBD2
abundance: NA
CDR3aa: CASSIVRGGAYNEQFF
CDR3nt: TGTGCCAGTAGTATAGTACGGGGGGGGGCCTACAATGAGCAGTTCTTC

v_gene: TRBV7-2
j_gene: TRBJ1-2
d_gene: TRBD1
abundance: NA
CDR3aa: CASSFTGGVQYGYTF
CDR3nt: TGTGCCAGCAGCTTCACAGGGGGCGTTCAGTATGGCTACACCTTC

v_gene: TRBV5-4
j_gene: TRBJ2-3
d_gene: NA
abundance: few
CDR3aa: CASSLGGYTDTQYF
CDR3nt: TGTGCCAGCAGCTTAGGGGGTTACACAGATACGCAGTATTTT